The source of this T cell receptor beta chain is a study of Ad26.COV2.S vaccination and SARS-CoV-2 variants. Overall study context: Recipients of Ad26.COV2.S got it intramuscularly, once or twice 56 days apart. Study-wide points: Compared with placebo recipients, vaccine recipients had higher spike-specific TCR breadth. People who got the vaccine or the placebo had similar non-spike TCR breadth.

Treatment described: 19 received Ad26.COV2.S at low or high dose, single or two shots; about 5 received placebo; per-sample allocation not given. Sampling occurred on day 63 after the first vaccine or placebo injection. In Boston, the donor was an adult between 18-55 years of age. The CDR3 has 14 amino acids. V lost 7 bases and J lost 7, with 17 bases in between. CDR1 is LNHDA and CDR2 is SQIVND in the germline V gene (reference sequence). About this clone itself: Its antigen remains unidentified.

Profiling relied on immunoSEQ multiplex PCR, and the TCRdb table lists in-frame clones only, not all of them. There are under 500,000 clones in the sample; about 90% occur only once, and about 1.7% lies in the top ten. The material was peripheral blood, obtained in a trial of Ad26.COV2.S vaccine versus placebo. The J gene is TRBJ2-1, the V gene TRBV19, with unresolved D. This sequence originates from a person between 18 and 59 years old who received the Ad26.COV2.S COVID-19 vaccine or a placebo. Written as DNA, the CDR3 is TGTGCCAGTACGCTTGTTGCCCTGGGTAATGAGCAGTTCTTC. Protein product: CASTLVALGNEQFF. Using reference TRBV19 and TRBJ2-1 for the parts outside the CDR3, the full variable domain is DGGITQSPKYLFRKEGQNVTLSCEQNLNHDAMYWYRQDPGQGLRLIYYSQIVNDFQKGDIAEGYSVSREKKESFPLTVTSAQKNPTAFYLCASTLVALGNEQFFGPGTRLTVL.